The 12 T cell receptor beta chains given below trace back to one sample, sequenced in a study of T cell changes during pregnancy in multiple sclerosis. Assay: immunoSEQ multiplex PCR; the TCRdb copy retains only in-frame clones and omits some. This table has approximately 100,000 clones, about 89% appearing once. The specimen was peripheral blood, collected after pregnancy. The origin of the receptors is a female donor with multiple sclerosis, enrolled in a pregnancy study.

In DNA, the CDR3 is TGTGCCAGCGGCCAGGGAGGTTCCTACGAGCAGTACTTC. It codes for CASGQGGSYEQYF. This chain uses TRBV6-5 with TRBJ2-7, with a possible D match to TRBD2 (6 bases). From germline, CDR1 is MNHEY and CDR2 SVGAGI. V was clipped by 8 bases and J by 1 base, with 12 bases between them. CDR3 length equals 13 residues.

The V and J genes are TRBV6-1 and TRBJ1-1; D is undetermined. Trimming removed 1 base from V and 4 bases from J, with 13 bases in between. Germline values: CDR1 MNHNS, CDR2 SASEGT. The CDR3 totals 15 residues. The CDR3, as DNA: TGTGCCAGCAGTGAAGTCGTACCGGGAGTCACTGAAGCTTTCTTT. It encodes CASSEVVPGVTEAFF.

As DNA, the CDR3 is TGTGCCAGCAGCTTGCTGCTCGATAGAAGTGAGCAGTACTTC. Translating gives CASSLLLDRSEQYF. V and J are TRBV5-8 and TRBJ2-7; D not certain. V was pared by 1 base and J by 7 bases, with 15 bases between. CDR1 and CDR2 (germline): SGHTS, YDEGEE. This CDR3 is built from 14 residues.

The chain recombines TRBV10-3 with TRBJ1-1; TRBD1 is a possible D gene (6 bases). Trimming pared 11 bases from V and 1 base from J, leaving 14 bases between. Germline V CDR1 and CDR2: ENHRY, SYGVKD. The CDR3 has 13 residues. DNA for the CDR3: TGTGCCGCCACAGGGACATGGAACACTGAAGCTTTCTTT. This translates into CAATGTWNTEAFF.

The rearrangement links TRBV11-2 to TRBJ1-1; 7 nucleotides agree with TRBD1. The germline gives CDR1 SGHAT, CDR2 FQNNGV. This CDR3 is built from 14 residues. V lost 0 bases to trimming and J lost 9 bases; unmatched junction nucleotides: 7. CDR3 DNA sequence: TGTGCCAGCAGCTTAGATCTTCGGACAGGCCAAGCTTTCTTT. Translated: CASSLDLRTGQAFF.

The chain combines TRBV7-9 with TRBJ2-2; TRBD2 might be the D (7 bases). The CDR3 covers 17 residues. CDR1 and CDR2 (germline): SEHNR, FQNEAQ (reference sequence). V was clipped by 0 bases and J by 0 bases, with 11 bases between them. CDR3 in amino acids: CASSLALGGPNTGELFF. DNA of the CDR3: TGTGCCAGCAGCTTAGCGTTGGGGGGGCCGAACACCGGGGAGCTGTTTTTT.

The chain is built from TRBV14 and TRBJ1-1, with D perhaps matching TRBD1 (5 bases). V was shortened by 1 base and J by 2 bases, with 20 bases between the two germline ends. Germline lookup yields CDR1 SGHDN and CDR2 FVKESK. The CDR3 has 18 residues. The CDR3 sequence: CASSQGRVIPGLNTEAFF. The CDR3 region has the DNA TGTGCCAGCAGCCAAGGGAGGGTAATTCCGGGACTAAACACTGAAGCTTTCTTT.

The V gene is TRBV11-3, the J gene TRBJ2-1, with a possible D match to TRBD2 (6 bases). V dropped 0 bases and J dropped 3 bases, with 15 bases sitting between them. Germline CDR1 reads SGHNT; CDR2 reads YENEEA. The CDR3 contains 17 residues. In DNA, the CDR3 is TGTGCCAGCAGCTTAGACTTGCCGGGACTGTACTACAATGAGCAGTTCTTC. Encoded protein: CASSLDLPGLYYNEQFF.

The chain links TRBV5-5 to TRBJ1-3; D is unresolved. The CDR3 runs 16 residues. CDR1 and CDR2 (germline): SGHKS, YYEKEE (reference sequence). Between the trimmed V and J ends, which lost 4 bases and 0 bases, there was a span of 14 bases. The CDR3 sequence is CASSPAQWSSGNTIYF. CDR3 nucleotides: TGTGCCAGCAGCCCAGCGCAGTGGTCCTCTGGAAACACCATATATTTT. The entire variable domain, with the rest obtained from reference TRBV5-5 and TRBJ1-3, is as follows: DAGVTQSPTHLIKTRGQQVTLRCSPISGHKSVSWYQQVLGQGPQFIFQYYEKEERGRGNFPDRFSARQFPNYSSELNVNALLLGDSALYLCASSPAQWSSGNTIYFGEGSWLTVV.

The chain combines TRBV6-1 with TRBJ1-1; D is undetermined. In germline, CDR1 is MNHNS, CDR2 SASEGT. V lost 6 bases and J 1 base, leaving 3 bases between the germline ends. This CDR3 contains 11 residues. As DNA, the CDR3 is TGTGCCAGCAGGAGGAACACTGAAGCTTTCTTT. Translated: CASRRNTEAFF.

The gene calls are TRBV2 and TRBJ2-1, with 9 bases aligning to TRBD1. CDR3 length: 14 amino acids. V lost 8 bases, J lost 9 bases, and 11 bases stayed unmatched. Germline V gene data show CDR1 as SNHLY and CDR2 as FYNNEI. The CDR3 region is CASRLRQGVSEQFF. Here the CDR3 DNA reads TGTGCCAGCCGGCTCAGACAGGGGGTGAGTGAGCAGTTCTTC. Drawing the rest from reference TRBV2 and TRBJ2-1, the complete variable domain is EPEVTQTPSHQVTQMGQEVILRCVPISNHLYFYWYRQILGQKVEFLVSFYNNEISEKSEIFDDQFSVERPDGSNFTLKIRSTKLEDSAMYFCASRLRQGVSEQFFGPGTRLTVL.

V and J are TRBV27 and TRBJ2-3; no firm D call. With 5 bases removed from V and 6 bases from J, the gap between germline ends came to 9 bases. The CDR3 has 12 residues. The V gene's germline CDR1 is MNHEY and CDR2 SMNVEV (reference sequence). CDR3 coding DNA: TGTGCCAGCAGTCCAGATTTGGATACGCAGTATTTT. This codes for CASSPDLDTQYF.